This entry describes one TCR beta chain. Its antigen remains unidentified. The data were taken from a study of T cells in localized non-small cell lung cancer. The germline CDR1 and CDR2 sequences are MDHEN and SYDVKM. This CDR3 has 17 amino acids. Trimming removed 5 bases from V and 0 bases from J, with 17 bases in between. Findings of the study overall: Uninvolved adjacent lung showed peak T cell clonality, exceeding tumor.

Produced via immunoSEQ multiplex PCR; TCRdb's table is partial and in-frame only. The table records some 25,000 clones, roughly 90% of them present only once. Sequenced material: peripheral blood, taken before any cancer treatment. The J gene is TRBJ1-5, the V gene TRBV28; D remains ambiguous. This sequence was found in a man aged 40 to 69 with stage III squamous cell lung carcinoma. The CDR3 nucleotides are TGTGCCAGCAGTCCCGCTTGGAGGGATTATAGCAATCAGCCCCAGCATTTT. This sequence encodes CASSPAWRDYSNQPQHF.